What follows are 10 T cell receptor beta chains derived from one specimen sequenced in a study of T cells after yellow fever vaccination. TCRdb itself ran the 5' RACE reads through MiXCR, one entry per CDR3 protein. This table has just under 600,000 distinct CDR3 sequences, 13% appearing once. This specimen was PBMCs, taken on the day of the yellow fever booster vaccination. The receptors were sampled from a man aged 30-40 years who received the YFV17D yellow fever vaccine.

This clonotype was counted ten times or more. The rearrangement joins TRBV5-1 to TRBJ2-2; D might be TRBD2 (5 bases). The CDR3 consists of 15 residues. Trimming stripped 0 bases from V and 2 bases from J, with 8 bases between. The germline CDR1 and CDR2 sequences are SGHRS and YFSETQ. DNA of the CDR3: TGCGCCAGCAGCTTGGGGACTGTTAACACCGGGGAGCTGTTTTTT. Its translation is CASSLGTVNTGELFF.

This clonotype was seen a handful of times. The genes are TRBV12-3 or TRBV12-4 and TRBJ2-1; 12 nucleotides match TRBD2. V shed 8 bases and J 9 bases; nucleotides not matched to a gene: 11. There are 15 residues in the CDR3. The CDR3 nucleotides are TGTGCCAGCGGACTAGCGGGACCCGGTCGGGCTGAGCAGTTCTTC. Encoded protein: CASGLAGPGRAEQFF.

The chain couples TRBV3-1 to TRBJ1-1; D perhaps matches TRBD1 (5 bases). This CDR3 has 14 residues. Germline V CDR1 and CDR2: LGHDT, YNNKEL (reference sequence). V was shortened by 4 bases and J by 0 bases, with 9 bases between the two germline ends. CDR3 sequence reads: CASSRRQLNTEAFF. The DNA of the CDR3 is TGTGCCAGCAGCCGTCGACAGTTGAACACTGAAGCTTTCTTT.

The CDR3 spells CASSSRGKGAYEQYF. The DNA of the CDR3 is TGTGCCAGCAGCTCCCGGGGTAAGGGGGCCTACGAGCAGTACTTC. The chain carries TRBV27 and TRBJ2-7, with TRBD1 as a possible D gene (6 bases). CDR1 and CDR2 from the germline V gene are MNHEY and SMNVEV (reference sequence). Trimming cost V 6 bases and J 2 bases, with 17 bases left between them. There are 15 residues in the CDR3.

The rearrangement joins TRBV27 to TRBJ1-1; the D gene is possibly TRBD1 (6 bases). With 2 bases removed from V and 4 bases from J, the gap between germline ends came to 14 bases. This CDR3 has 15 residues. The germline CDR1 and CDR2 sequences are MNHEY and SMNVEV (reference sequence). The CDR3 region has the DNA TGTGCCAGCAGTTTAGGGCGGGGGCCGAGCACTGAAGCTTTCTTT. It specifies CASSLGRGPSTEAFF.

This clonotype was seen a few times. The V gene is TRBV11-2, the J gene TRBJ2-3; TRBD2 aligns across 10 bases. This CDR3 is built from 20 residues. Unmatched junction bases numbered 22, after V lost 5 bases and J lost 5 bases. Germline V gene data show CDR1 as SGHAT and CDR2 as FQNNGV. The CDR3 DNA reads TGTGCCAGCAGCCCTAACCCTACTAGCGGGACAACTCGGGGGGGAGATACGCAGTATTTT. The encoded protein is CASSPNPTSGTTRGGDTQYF.

This clonotype was found a few times. The chain employs TRBV20-1 and TRBJ2-1; 11 nucleotides align to TRBD2. With V trimmed by 3 bases and J by 5 bases, 6 bases remained unmatched. Germline V lookup: CDR1 DFQATT, CDR2 SNEGSKA (reference sequence). The CDR3 contains 15 residues. Here the CDR3 reads CSASSGRAIDNEQFF. CDR3 sequence (DNA): TGCAGTGCTAGTAGCGGGAGGGCGATCGACAATGAGCAGTTCTTC.

The chain couples TRBV12-3 or TRBV12-4 to TRBJ2-1, with 7 bases matching TRBD1. J gave up 5 bases and V 3 bases, and 4 bases lay outside the gene matches. The length of the CDR3 is 14 residues. CDR3 in DNA: TGTGCCAGCAGTTTTAGGGGGCTGGACAATGAGCAGTTCTTC. This gives the protein CASSFRGLDNEQFF.

The chain is built from TRBV7-9 and TRBJ1-6; D is ambiguous. CDR3 length equals 13 residues. V lost 3 bases and J lost 11, with 11 bases in between. The germline V gene encodes CDR1 SEHNR and CDR2 FQNEAQ (reference sequence). This chain's CDR3 is CASSLAAPTPLHF. The DNA of the CDR3 is TGTGCCAGCAGCTTGGCAGCTCCAACACCCCTCCACTTT.

The rearrangement links TRBV5-6 to TRBJ2-3; 11 bases align to TRBD2. The J segment lost 2 bases and the V segment lost 0 bases, leaving 5 bases of the junction unmatched. Per germline, CDR1 SGHDT and CDR2 YYEEEE. CDR3 size: 17 residues. The CDR3: CASSLGGLAGYTDTQYF. CDR3 nucleotide sequence: TGTGCCAGCAGCTTGGGAGGACTAGCGGGTTACACAGATACGCAGTATTTT.